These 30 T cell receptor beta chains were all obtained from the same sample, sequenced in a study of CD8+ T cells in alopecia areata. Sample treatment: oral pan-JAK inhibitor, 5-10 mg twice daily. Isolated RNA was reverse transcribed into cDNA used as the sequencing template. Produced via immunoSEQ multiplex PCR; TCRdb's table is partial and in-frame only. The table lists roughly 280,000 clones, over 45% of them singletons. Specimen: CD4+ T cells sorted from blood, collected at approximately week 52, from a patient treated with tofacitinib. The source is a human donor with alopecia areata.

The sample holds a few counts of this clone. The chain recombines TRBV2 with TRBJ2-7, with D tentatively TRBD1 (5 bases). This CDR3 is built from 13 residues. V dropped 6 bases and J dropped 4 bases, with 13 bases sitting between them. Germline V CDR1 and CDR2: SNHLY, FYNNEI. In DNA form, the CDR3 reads TGTGCCAGCAGACTTGACAGATCTTACGAGCAGTACTTC. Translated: CASRLDRSYEQYF.

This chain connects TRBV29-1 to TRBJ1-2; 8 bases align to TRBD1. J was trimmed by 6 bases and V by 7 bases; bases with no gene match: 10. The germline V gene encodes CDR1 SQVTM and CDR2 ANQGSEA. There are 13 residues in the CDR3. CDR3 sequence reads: CSARDTGGDGYTF. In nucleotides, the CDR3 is TGCAGCGCCCGGGATACAGGGGGAGATGGCTACACCTTC.

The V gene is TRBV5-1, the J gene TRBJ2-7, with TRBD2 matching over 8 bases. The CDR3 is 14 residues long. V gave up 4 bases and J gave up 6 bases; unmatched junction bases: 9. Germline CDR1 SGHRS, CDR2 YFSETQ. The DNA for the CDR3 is TGCGCCAGCAGCCCGCCCGGACTAGCCGTCGAGCAGTACTTC. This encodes CASSPPGLAVEQYF.

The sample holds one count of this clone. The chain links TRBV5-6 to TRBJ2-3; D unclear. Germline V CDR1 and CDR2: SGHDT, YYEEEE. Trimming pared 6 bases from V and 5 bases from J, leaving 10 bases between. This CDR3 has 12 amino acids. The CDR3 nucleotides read TGTGCCAGCACCCTTGGCGGAGATACGCAGTATTTT. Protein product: CASTLGGDTQYF. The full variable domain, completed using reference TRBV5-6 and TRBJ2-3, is DAGVTQSPTHLIKTRGQQVTLRCSPKSGHDTVSWYQQALGQGPQFIFQYYEEEERQRGNFPDRFSGHQFPNYSSELNVNALLLGDSALYLCASTLGGDTQYFGPGTRLTVL.

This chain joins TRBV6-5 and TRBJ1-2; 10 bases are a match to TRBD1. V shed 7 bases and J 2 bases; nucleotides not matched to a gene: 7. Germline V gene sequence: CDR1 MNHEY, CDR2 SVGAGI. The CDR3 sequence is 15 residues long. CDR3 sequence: CASIKSTGGNYGYTF. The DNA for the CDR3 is TGTGCCAGCATTAAATCGACAGGGGGCAACTATGGCTACACCTTC.

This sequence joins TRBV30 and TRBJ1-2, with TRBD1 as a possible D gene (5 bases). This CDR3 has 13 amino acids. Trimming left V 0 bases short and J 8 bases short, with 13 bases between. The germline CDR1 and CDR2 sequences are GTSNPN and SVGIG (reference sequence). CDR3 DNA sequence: TGTGCCTGGAGTGTGATGGGGCGTGGAGGCTACACCTTC. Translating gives CAWSVMGRGGYTF.

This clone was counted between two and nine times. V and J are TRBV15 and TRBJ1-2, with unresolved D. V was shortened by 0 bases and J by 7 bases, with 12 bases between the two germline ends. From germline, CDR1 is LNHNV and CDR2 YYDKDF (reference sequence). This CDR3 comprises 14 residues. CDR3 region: CATSRDRAEPGYTF. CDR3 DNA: TGTGCCACCAGCAGAGATCGGGCAGAGCCTGGCTACACCTTC.

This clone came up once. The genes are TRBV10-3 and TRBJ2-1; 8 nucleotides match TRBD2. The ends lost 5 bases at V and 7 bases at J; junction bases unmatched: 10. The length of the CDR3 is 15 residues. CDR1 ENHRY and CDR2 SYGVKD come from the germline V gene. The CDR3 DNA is TGTGCCATCAGTTCCGAGGGCGGGGGGAGGAATGAGCAGTTCTTC. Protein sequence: CAISSEGGGRNEQFF.

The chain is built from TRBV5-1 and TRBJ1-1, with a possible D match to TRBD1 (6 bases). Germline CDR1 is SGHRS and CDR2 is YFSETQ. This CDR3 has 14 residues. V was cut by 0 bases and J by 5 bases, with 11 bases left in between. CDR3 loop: CASSLDRVGTEAFF. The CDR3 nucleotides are TGCGCCAGCAGCTTGGACAGGGTCGGAACTGAAGCTTTCTTT.

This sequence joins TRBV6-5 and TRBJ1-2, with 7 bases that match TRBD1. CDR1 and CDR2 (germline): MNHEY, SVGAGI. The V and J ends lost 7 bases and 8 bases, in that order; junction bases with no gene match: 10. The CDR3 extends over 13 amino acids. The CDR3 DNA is TGTGCCAGCAACCAAAAAGGGGGCTGGGGCTACACCTTC. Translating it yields CASNQKGGWGYTF.

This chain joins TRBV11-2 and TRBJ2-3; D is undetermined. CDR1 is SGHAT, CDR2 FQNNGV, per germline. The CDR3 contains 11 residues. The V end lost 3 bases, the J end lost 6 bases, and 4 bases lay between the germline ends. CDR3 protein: CASSLGDTQYF. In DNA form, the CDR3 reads TGTGCCAGCAGCTTGGGGGATACGCAGTATTTT. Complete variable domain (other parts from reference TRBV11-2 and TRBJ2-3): EAGVAQSPRYKIIEKRQSVAFWCNPISGHATLYWYQQILGQGPKLLIQFQNNGVVDDSQLPKDRFSAERLKGVDSTLKIQPAKLEDSAVYLCASSLGDTQYFGPGTRLTVL.

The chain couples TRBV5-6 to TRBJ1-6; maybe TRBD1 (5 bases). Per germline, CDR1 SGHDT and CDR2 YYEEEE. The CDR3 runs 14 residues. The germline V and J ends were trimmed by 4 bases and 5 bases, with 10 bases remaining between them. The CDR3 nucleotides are TGTGCCAGCAGCCTGGGGCGGGATAATTCACCCCTCCACTTT. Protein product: CASSLGRDNSPLHF.

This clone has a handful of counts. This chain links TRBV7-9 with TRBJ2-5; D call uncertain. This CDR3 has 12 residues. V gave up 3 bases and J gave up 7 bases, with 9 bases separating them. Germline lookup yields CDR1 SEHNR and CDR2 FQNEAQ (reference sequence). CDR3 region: CASSLPGRTQYF. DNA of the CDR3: TGTGCCAGCAGCTTGCCCGGGCGGACCCAGTACTTC. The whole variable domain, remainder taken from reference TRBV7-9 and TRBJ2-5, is DTGVSQNPRHKITKRGQNVTFRCDPISEHNRLYWYRQTLGQGPEFLTYFQNEAQLEKSRLLSDRFSAERPKGSFSTLEIQRTEQGDSAMYLCASSLPGRTQYFGPGTRLLVL.

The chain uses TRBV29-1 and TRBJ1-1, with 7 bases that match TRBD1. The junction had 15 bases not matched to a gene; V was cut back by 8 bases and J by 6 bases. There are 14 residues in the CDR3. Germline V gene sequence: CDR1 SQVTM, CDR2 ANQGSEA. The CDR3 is CSSGGGGARAEAFF. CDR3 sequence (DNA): TGCAGCTCAGGCGGAGGGGGCGCTAGGGCTGAAGCTTTCTTT.

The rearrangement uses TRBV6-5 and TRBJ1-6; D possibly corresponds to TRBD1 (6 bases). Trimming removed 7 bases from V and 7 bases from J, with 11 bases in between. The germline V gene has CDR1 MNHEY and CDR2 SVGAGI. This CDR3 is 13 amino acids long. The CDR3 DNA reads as TGTGCCAGCACCGGACAGTTCAATTCACCCCTCCACTTT. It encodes CASTGQFNSPLHF.

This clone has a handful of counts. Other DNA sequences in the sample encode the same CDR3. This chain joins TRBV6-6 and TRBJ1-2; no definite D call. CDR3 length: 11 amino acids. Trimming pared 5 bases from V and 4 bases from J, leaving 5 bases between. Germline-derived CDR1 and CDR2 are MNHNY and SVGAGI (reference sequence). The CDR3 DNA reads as TGTGCCAGCAGTACGGGCTATGGCTACACCTTC. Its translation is CASSTGYGYTF.

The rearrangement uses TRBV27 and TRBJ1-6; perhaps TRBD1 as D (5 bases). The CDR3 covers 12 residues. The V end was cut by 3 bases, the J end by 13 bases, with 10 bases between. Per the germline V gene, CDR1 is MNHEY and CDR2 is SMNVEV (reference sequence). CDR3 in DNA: TGTGCCAGCAGTTTCCAGGGATGGCCCCTCCACTTT. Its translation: CASSFQGWPLHF.

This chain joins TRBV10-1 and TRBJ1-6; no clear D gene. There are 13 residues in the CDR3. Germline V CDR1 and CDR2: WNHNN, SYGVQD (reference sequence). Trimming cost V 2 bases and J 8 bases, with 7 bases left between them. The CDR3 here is CASSEIKDSPLHF. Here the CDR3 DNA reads TGCGCCAGCAGTGAGATAAAGGATTCACCCCTCCACTTT.

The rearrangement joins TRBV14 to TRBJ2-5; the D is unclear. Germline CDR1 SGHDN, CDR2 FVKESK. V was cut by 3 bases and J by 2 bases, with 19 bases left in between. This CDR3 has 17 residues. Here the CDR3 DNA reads TGTGCCAGCAGCCACCATCCCCCAGCTTCAGAACAAGAGACCCAGTACTTC. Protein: CASSHHPPASEQETQYF.

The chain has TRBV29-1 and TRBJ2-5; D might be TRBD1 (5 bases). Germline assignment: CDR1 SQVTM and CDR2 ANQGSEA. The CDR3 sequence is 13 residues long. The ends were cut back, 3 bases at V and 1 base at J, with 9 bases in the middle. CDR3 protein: CSVDQGGQETQYF. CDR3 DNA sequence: TGCAGCGTTGATCAGGGTGGCCAAGAGACCCAGTACTTC.

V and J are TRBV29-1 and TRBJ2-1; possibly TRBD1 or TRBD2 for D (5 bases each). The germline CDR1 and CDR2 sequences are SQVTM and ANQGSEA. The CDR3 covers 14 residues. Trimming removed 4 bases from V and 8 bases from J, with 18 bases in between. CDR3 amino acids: CSVAVGVGLYEQFF. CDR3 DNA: TGCAGCGTTGCAGTGGGGGTTGGGTTGTATGAGCAGTTCTTC.

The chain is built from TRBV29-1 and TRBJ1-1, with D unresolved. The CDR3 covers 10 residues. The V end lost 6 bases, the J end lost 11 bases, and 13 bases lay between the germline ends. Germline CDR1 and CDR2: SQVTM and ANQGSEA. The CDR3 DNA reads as TGCAGCGTAAGACCTGAGGTGGCTTTCTTT. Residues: CSVRPEVAFF.

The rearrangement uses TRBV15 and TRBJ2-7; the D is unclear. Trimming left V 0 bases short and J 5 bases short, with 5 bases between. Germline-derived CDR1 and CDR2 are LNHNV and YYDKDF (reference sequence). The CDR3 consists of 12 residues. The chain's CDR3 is CATSRDSHEQYF. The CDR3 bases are TGTGCCACCAGCAGAGACAGCCACGAGCAGTACTTC.

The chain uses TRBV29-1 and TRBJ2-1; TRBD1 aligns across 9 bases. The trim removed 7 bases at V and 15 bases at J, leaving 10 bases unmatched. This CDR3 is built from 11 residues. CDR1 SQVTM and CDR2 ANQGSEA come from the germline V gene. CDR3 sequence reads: CSASGTGLSFF. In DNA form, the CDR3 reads TGCAGCGCCTCTGGGACAGGGTTATCGTTCTTC.

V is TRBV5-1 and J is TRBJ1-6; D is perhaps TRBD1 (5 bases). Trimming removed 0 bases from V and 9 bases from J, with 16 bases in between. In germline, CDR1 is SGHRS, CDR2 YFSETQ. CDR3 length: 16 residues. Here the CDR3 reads CASSLGQRGMGSPLHF. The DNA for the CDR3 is TGCGCCAGCAGCTTGGGACAGAGGGGTATGGGTTCACCCCTCCACTTT.

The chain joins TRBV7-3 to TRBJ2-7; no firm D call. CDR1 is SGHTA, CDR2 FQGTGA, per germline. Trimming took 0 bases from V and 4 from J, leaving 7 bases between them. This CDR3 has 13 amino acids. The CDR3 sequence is CASSLTGTYEQYF. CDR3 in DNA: TGTGCCAGCAGCTTAACGGGCACATACGAGCAGTACTTC.

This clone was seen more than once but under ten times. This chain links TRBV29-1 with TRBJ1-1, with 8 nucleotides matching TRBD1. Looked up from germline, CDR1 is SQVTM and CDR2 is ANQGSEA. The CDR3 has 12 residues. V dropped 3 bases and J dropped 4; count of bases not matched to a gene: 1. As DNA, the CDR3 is TGCAGCGTTGAGCAGGGGGCCACTGAAGCTTTCTTT. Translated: CSVEQGATEAFF.

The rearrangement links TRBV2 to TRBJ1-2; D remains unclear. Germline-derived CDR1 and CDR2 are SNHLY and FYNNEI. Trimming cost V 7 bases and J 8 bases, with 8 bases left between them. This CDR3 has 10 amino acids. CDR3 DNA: TGTGCCAGCACGGGTGACGGCTACACCTTC. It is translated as CASTGDGYTF.

CDR3 protein: CASSVDMGKNTEAFF. In DNA form, the CDR3 reads TGTGCCAGCAGCGTAGACATGGGCAAGAACACTGAAGCTTTCTTT. The J gene is TRBJ1-1, the V gene TRBV9; D remains unclear. Germline CDR1 reads SGDLS; CDR2 reads YYNGEE. V was clipped by 0 bases and J by 1 base, with 10 bases between them. This CDR3 is built from 15 residues.

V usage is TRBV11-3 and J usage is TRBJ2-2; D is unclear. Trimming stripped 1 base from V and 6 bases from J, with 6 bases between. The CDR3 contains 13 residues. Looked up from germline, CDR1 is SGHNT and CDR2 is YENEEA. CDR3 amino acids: CASSLGISGELFF. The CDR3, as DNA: TGTGCCAGCAGCTTAGGGATATCCGGGGAGCTGTTTTTT. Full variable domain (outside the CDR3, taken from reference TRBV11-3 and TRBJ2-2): EAGVVQSPRYKIIEKKQPVAFWCNPISGHNTLYWYLQNLGQGPELLIRYENEEAVDDSQLPKDRFSAERLKGVDSTLKIQPAELGDSAVYLCASSLGISGELFFGEGSRLTVL.